The 13 T cell receptor beta chains in this list originate from one sample, sequenced in a study of regulatory T cells in long-lasting Graves disease (dated by TCRdb to the early 2020s). The label giving this sample's time point can be read as: newly diagnosed GD, antithyroid drugs for less than 3 months. For both TCR sequencing and RNA sequencing, RNA was extracted from PBMCs using TRIzol. Receptors were amplified or captured by multiplex PCR. For sequencing, an Illumina HiSeq 4000 was employed. To build TCR beta libraries, CDR3 regions were amplified by Arm-PCR using iRepertoire HTBI primers. TCRdb trimmed the raw reads at Q25, called clones with MiXCR and kept productive beta chains. CDR3 protein duplicates are merged, each entry listing the most common genes and DNA. This sample gives approximately 460,000 distinct CDR3 sequences in total; roughly 17% of them show up just once. The ten largest account for roughly a tenth of the sample.

These same data were also listed under a study on T cells in Graves' hyperthyroidism and ophthalmopathy.

The material was peripheral blood mononuclear cells (PBMCs), obtained at new diagnosis, from a patient treated with antithyroid drugs. All receptors come from a woman aged 25 to 45 with Graves disease. Donor details come from another sample of the same person, matched by shared clones.

This clonotype was seen at least ten times. The rearrangement links TRBV10-1 to TRBJ2-5; weak D call: TRBD2 (5 bases). Germline V gene lookup returns CDR1 WNHNN and CDR2 SYGVQD (reference sequence). This CDR3 has 15 amino acids. Trimming left V 3 bases short and J 5 bases short, with 16 bases between. The CDR3 bases are TGCGCCAGCAGTGATGCGGGTACCGCCGGGGAGACCCAGTACTTC. Its protein product is CASSDAGTAGETQYF.

J is TRBJ1-4 and V is TRBV6-2 or TRBV6-3, with D possibly matching TRBD1 (5 bases). This CDR3 contains 15 residues. Deletions cut 0 bases from V and 2 bases from J, with 7 bases between. The germline V gene encodes CDR1 MNHEY and CDR2 SVGEGT. The CDR3 sequence is CASSYSGGTNEKLFF. The CDR3 DNA reads as TGTGCCAGCAGTTACTCGGGGGGGACTAATGAAAAACTGTTTTTT.

This clonotype was counted many times. V is TRBV4-1 and J is TRBJ2-7; 7 bases fit TRBD2. The CDR3 runs 16 residues. The ends lost 3 bases at V and 0 bases at J; junction bases unmatched: 8. Looked up from germline, CDR1 is MGHRA and CDR2 is YSYEKL. The CDR3 coding sequence is TGCGCCAGCAGCCATTTACTAGCGCTTAGCTCCTACGAGCAGTACTTC. Protein product: CASSHLLALSSYEQYF.

This clonotype was seen at least ten times. CDR3 DNA: TGTGCCAGCAGCGTGACTAGCGGGGTTAGCACAGATACGCAGTATTTT. It yields the protein CASSVTSGVSTDTQYF. The genes are TRBV28 and TRBJ2-3; TRBD2 matches at 11 bases. Germline-derived CDR1 and CDR2 are MDHEN and SYDVKM. J lost 0 bases, V lost 6 bases, and 5 bases had no gene match. The CDR3 contains 16 residues.

This clonotype was recorded at least ten times. The chain combines TRBV7-6 with TRBJ1-6; D perhaps matches TRBD1 (5 bases). Germline V gene data show CDR1 as SGHVS and CDR2 as FNYEAQ. V lost 1 base and J lost 4, with 14 bases in between. The length of the CDR3 is 17 residues. CDR3 coding DNA: TGTGCCAGCAGCTTAGAGAGACGGGGGAGTTATAATTCACCCCTCCACTTT. Protein product: CASSLERRGSYNSPLHF. The full variable domain, with the rest looked up from reference TRBV7-6 and TRBJ1-6, is GAGVSQSPRYKVTKRGQDVALRCDPISGHVSLYWYRQALGQGPEFLTYFNYEAQQDKSGLPNDRFSAERPEGSISTLTIQRTEQRDSAMYRCASSLERRGSYNSPLHFGNGTRLTVT.

This clonotype was counted at least ten times. The chain joins TRBV6-1 to TRBJ2-5; possible D gene TRBD1, 6 bases. V gave up 3 bases and J gave up 4 bases, with 15 bases separating them. This CDR3 has 15 amino acids. Looked up from germline, CDR1 is MNHNS and CDR2 is SASEGT. This CDR3 is CASSEGQFLGETQYF. In DNA form, the CDR3 reads TGTGCCAGCAGTGAGGGACAATTTTTAGGAGAGACCCAGTACTTC.

The chain carries TRBV7-6 and TRBJ2-2; D perhaps matches TRBD1 (6 bases). The germline V gene has CDR1 SGHVS and CDR2 FNYEAQ. Between the trimmed V and J ends, which lost 4 bases and 6 bases, there was a span of 9 bases. This CDR3 is built from 13 residues. The CDR3 here is CASSSTGSGELFF. The CDR3 DNA reads TGTGCCAGCAGCTCAACAGGGTCCGGGGAGCTGTTTTTT.

This clonotype occurred many times. The CDR3 DNA follows: TGTGCCAGCAGTTTATCGTTTGAGGGTCCCATCCCTGGGGCCAACGTCCTGACTTTC. It yields the protein CASSLSFEGPIPGANVLTF. This chain joins TRBV28 and TRBJ2-6; D is perhaps TRBD2 (5 bases). The CDR3 sequence is 19 residues long. Germline lookup yields CDR1 MDHEN and CDR2 SYDVKM. The V end lost 1 base, the J end lost 2 bases, and 18 bases lay between the germline ends.

This clonotype was counted many times. The CDR3 region has the DNA TGTGCCAGCTCACGGGACAGGGGCTTTGAAGCTTTCTTT. It is translated as CASSRDRGFEAFF. This rearrangement joins TRBV18 to TRBJ1-1, with TRBD1 identical over 10 bases. CDR1 is KGHSH and CDR2 is LQKENI in the germline V gene. J lost 7 bases, V lost 4 bases, and 3 bases had no gene match. The CDR3 loop spans 13 amino acids.

The chain combines TRBV9 with TRBJ1-4; D remains unclear. With 0 bases removed from V and 8 bases from J, the gap between germline ends came to 14 bases. The length of the CDR3 is 15 residues. The germline gives CDR1 SGDLS, CDR2 YYNGEE. In DNA form, the CDR3 reads TGTGCCAGCAGCGTAGGGCCGGCTCGAGAAGAAAAACTGTTTTTT. Protein sequence: CASSVGPAREEKLFF.

This clonotype turned up a few times. The chain recombines TRBV20-1 with TRBJ1-3; D possibly corresponds to TRBD1 (5 bases). CDR1 is DFQATT and CDR2 is SNEGSKA in the germline V gene (reference sequence). The CDR3 has 15 amino acids. V lost 0 bases and J lost 0, with 9 bases in between. CDR3 DNA sequence: TGCAGTGCTAGAGATGGGGCCAACTCTGGAAACACCATATATTTT. It specifies CSARDGANSGNTIYF.

The chain links TRBV5-1 to TRBJ1-3; the match to TRBD1 covers 7 bases. V trimming: 4 bases; J trimming: 3 bases; junction bases outside the gene matches: 7. The CDR3 extends over 15 amino acids. The germline CDR1 and CDR2 sequences are SGHRS and YFSETQ. CDR3 region: CASSHGTASGNTIYF. The DNA for the CDR3 is TGCGCCAGCAGCCACGGGACAGCGAGTGGAAACACCATATATTTT.

The chain links TRBV6-2 or TRBV6-3 to TRBJ1-5; 8 bases agree with TRBD1. Germline trimming cut 3 bases from V and 4 bases from J; bases unmatched to any gene: 14. Germline loops: CDR1 MNHEY, CDR2 SVGEGT. The CDR3 runs to 18 residues. The DNA of the CDR3 is TGTGCCAGCAGTTATTCGAGGACAGGGAATAGGAGGAATCAGCCCCAGCATTTT. Residues: CASSYSRTGNRRNQPQHF.